This record concerns one TCR beta chain sequence. The antigen is unknown. The data were taken from a study of cytomegalovirus exposure and HLA in healthy donors. Whole-study context: Drawn from HLA-typed donors, 80 million to 100 million unique TCRs were held in an early data release.

Primers: 60 Vbeta forward and 13 Jbeta reverse. TCRdb's table, derived via immunoSEQ multiplex PCR, lists solely in-frame clones and lacks some. The data hold around 200,000 clones, with roughly 83% observed a single time. Between the trimmed V and J ends, which lost 4 bases and 0 bases, there was a span of 10 bases. Germline loops: CDR1 SNHLY, CDR2 FYNNEI. The CDR3 covers 16 residues. Broader study findings: V- and J-gene trimming in TCR beta was tied to a missense DCLRE1C variant by an analysis performed later.

The sample taken for sequencing was PBMCs. V is TRBV2 and J is TRBJ2-6; D possibly corresponds to TRBD1 (6 bases). This receptor was identified in a woman in her 50s in good health and CMV-seronegative. The CDR3 DNA reads as TGTGCCAGCAGTGGGGGGCTTCTCTCTGGGGCCAACGTCCTGACTTTC. It codes for CASSGGLLSGANVLTF.